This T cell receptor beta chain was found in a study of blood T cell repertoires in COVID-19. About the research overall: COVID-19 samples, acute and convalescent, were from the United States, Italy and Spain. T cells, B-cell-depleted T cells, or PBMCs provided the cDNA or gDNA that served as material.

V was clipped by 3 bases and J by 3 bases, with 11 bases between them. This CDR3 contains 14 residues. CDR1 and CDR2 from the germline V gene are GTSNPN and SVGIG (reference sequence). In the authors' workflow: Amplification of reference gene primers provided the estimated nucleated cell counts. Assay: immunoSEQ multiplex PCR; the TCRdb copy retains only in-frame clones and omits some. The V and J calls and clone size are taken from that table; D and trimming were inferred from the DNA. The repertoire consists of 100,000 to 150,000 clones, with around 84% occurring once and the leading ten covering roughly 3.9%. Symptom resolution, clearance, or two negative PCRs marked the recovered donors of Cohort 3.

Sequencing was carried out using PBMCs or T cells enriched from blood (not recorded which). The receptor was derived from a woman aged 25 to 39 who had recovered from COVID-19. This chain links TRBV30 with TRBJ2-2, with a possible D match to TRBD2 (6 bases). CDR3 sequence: CAWRSGLHTGELFF. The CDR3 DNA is TGTGCCTGGAGGTCGGGACTCCACACCGGGGAGCTGTTTTTT.